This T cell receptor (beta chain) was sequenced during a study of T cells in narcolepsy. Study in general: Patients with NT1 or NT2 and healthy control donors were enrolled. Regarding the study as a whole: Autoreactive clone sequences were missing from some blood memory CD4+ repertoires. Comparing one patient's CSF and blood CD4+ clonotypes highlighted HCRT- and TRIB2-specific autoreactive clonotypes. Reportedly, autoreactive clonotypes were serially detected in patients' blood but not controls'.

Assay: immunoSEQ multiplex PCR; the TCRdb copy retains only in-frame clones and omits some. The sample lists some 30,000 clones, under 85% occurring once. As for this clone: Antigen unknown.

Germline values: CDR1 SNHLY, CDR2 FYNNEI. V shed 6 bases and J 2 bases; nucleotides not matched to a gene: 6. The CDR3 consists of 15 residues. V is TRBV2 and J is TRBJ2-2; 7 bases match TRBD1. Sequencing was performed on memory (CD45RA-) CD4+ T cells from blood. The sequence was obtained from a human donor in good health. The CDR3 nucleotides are TGTGCCAGCAGGAGGGGGACAGCTAACACCGGGGAGCTGTTTTTT. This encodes CASRRGTANTGELFF.